A single sample gave rise to the 31 T cell receptor beta chains below, sequenced in a study of blood T cell repertoires in COVID-19. The method was immunoSEQ multiplex PCR; TCRdb's version includes in-frame clones alone and lacks a portion of them. The sample lists under 250,000 clones; about 82% were seen once. Sequencing was carried out using peripheral blood. Receptor source: a woman between 55 and 75 years old with active or convalescent COVID-19.

This clone has more than one count but fewer than ten. The chain is built from TRBV10-3 and TRBJ2-5, with 11 bases that match TRBD2. This CDR3 has 16 amino acids. Trimming took 5 bases from V and 2 from J; bases not matched to a gene: 7. Germline values: CDR1 ENHRY, CDR2 SYGVKD. The CDR3 sequence: CAISSGTSGSQETQYF. The CDR3 nucleotides read TGTGCCATCAGTTCAGGAACTAGCGGGAGTCAAGAGACCCAGTACTTC.

The chain has TRBV10-3 and TRBJ2-7; a weak D match, TRBD2 (6 bases). CDR1 is ENHRY and CDR2 is SYGVKD in the germline V gene. V gave up 0 bases and J gave up 3 bases, with 15 bases separating them. This CDR3 spans 16 amino acids. The CDR3 DNA sequence: TGTGCCATCAGTGAGTCAGGGCAGCGGGCCCGCTACGAGCAGTACTTC. It codes for CAISESGQRARYEQYF.

This rearrangement joins TRBV28 to TRBJ2-3, with TRBD2 identical over 9 bases. Germline-derived CDR1 and CDR2 are MDHEN and SYDVKM. J lost 0 bases, V lost 3 bases, and 4 bases had no gene match. CDR3 length: 16 amino acids. CDR3 coding DNA: TGTGCCAGCAGTTTCGGACTAGCGCATAGCACAGATACGCAGTATTTT. Residues: CASSFGLAHSTDTQYF.

This clone occurred once. The V call is TRBV27, the J call TRBJ2-1; 10 nucleotides agree with TRBD1. In germline, CDR1 is MNHEY, CDR2 SMNVEV (reference sequence). J was trimmed by 6 bases and V by 7 bases; bases with no gene match: 9. CDR3 length: 15 amino acids. CDR3 sequence reads: CASTTPGQGFNEQFF. The DNA of the CDR3 is TGTGCCAGCACCACCCCGGGACAGGGGTTCAATGAGCAGTTCTTC.

The V gene is TRBV11-1, the J gene TRBJ2-5, with TRBD1 as a possible D gene (6 bases). Trimming took 5 bases from V and 4 from J, leaving 14 bases between them. Germline V gives CDR1 SGHAT, CDR2 FQDESV (reference sequence). The CDR3 contains 14 residues. The CDR3 here is CASSTQGNGETQYF. The CDR3 DNA reads TGTGCCAGCAGCACTCAGGGGAACGGAGAGACCCAGTACTTC.

The rearrangement uses TRBV11-3 and TRBJ2-1; TRBD2 matches 9 bases. CDR3 length: 14 residues. CDR1 is SGHNT, CDR2 YENEEA, per germline. With V trimmed by 5 bases and J by 3 bases, 2 bases remained unmatched. CDR3 region: CASSRTSDYNEQFF. In nucleotides, the CDR3 is TGTGCCAGCAGCAGGACTAGCGACTACAATGAGCAGTTCTTC.

The rearrangement links TRBV6-5 to TRBJ2-1, with 11 bases matching TRBD1. With V trimmed by 6 bases and J by 2 bases, 3 bases remained unmatched. The CDR3 length is 15 residues. Germline CDR1 MNHEY, CDR2 SVGAGI. In DNA form, the CDR3 reads TGTGCCAGCAGCGCGGACAGGGGGCCCTACAATGAGCAGTTCTTC. Translation gives CASSADRGPYNEQFF.

V is TRBV30 and J is TRBJ2-3; 10 nucleotides agree with TRBD2. V was pared by 2 bases and J by 2 bases, with 7 bases of the junction left unmatched. The CDR3 loop spans 16 amino acids. Germline V lookup: CDR1 GTSNPN, CDR2 SVGIG (reference sequence). This CDR3 reads CAWSPPTSGATDTQYF. The CDR3 region has the DNA TGTGCCTGGAGTCCCCCAACTAGCGGGGCCACAGATACGCAGTATTTT.

This clone was observed a few times. The rearrangement links TRBV27 to TRBJ2-7; D unclear. Per germline, CDR1 MNHEY and CDR2 SMNVEV (reference sequence). Trimming cost V 6 bases and J 0 bases, with 6 bases left between them. CDR3 size: 12 residues. CDR3 sequence (DNA): TGTGCCAGCAGACCGAGCTCCTACGAGCAGTACGTC. Protein: CASRPSSYEQYV.

Of note for this clone: A junction boundary mismatches the germline segment, possibly from a read error. The chain recombines TRBV11-2 with TRBJ1-3, with D tentatively TRBD1 (5 bases). The CDR3 sequence is 13 residues long. From germline, CDR1 is SGHAT and CDR2 FQNNGV. Here the CDR3 reads CASSLDPGFGGRF. Written as DNA, the CDR3 is TGTGCCAGCAGCTTAGATCCAGGGTTCGGCGGTCGATTT.

This clone was seen a single time. The chain recombines TRBV5-1 with TRBJ1-1; 9 positions match TRBD1. V shed 7 bases, J shed 3 bases, and the junction held 4 bases outside the gene matches. This CDR3 region has 13 residues. The germline CDR1 and CDR2 sequences are SGHRS and YFSETQ. In nucleotides, the CDR3 is TGCGCCAGCTGGAGACAGGGGGACACTGAAGCTTTCTTT. It yields the protein CASWRQGDTEAFF.

This clone was counted between two and nine times. V and J are TRBV7-8 and TRBJ2-2, with 7 bases fitting TRBD2. CDR1 and CDR2 (germline): SGHVS, FQNEAQ. V was pared by 5 bases and J by 6 bases, with 0 bases of the junction left unmatched. CDR3 size: 12 residues. The chain's CDR3 is CASSAGAGELFF. The CDR3 DNA sequence: TGTGCCAGCAGCGCGGGGGCCGGGGAGCTGTTTTTT. The full variable domain, rest sourced from reference TRBV7-8 and TRBJ2-2, is GAGVSQSPRYKVAKRGQDVALRCDPISGHVSLFWYQQALGQGPEFLTYFQNEAQLDKSGLPSDRFFAERPEGSVSTLKIQRTQQEDSAVYLCASSAGAGELFFGEGSRLTVL.

The genes are TRBV7-2 and TRBJ1-1; no reliable D call. The V end was cut by 5 bases, the J end by 5 bases, with 15 bases between. The germline V gene has CDR1 SGHTA and CDR2 FQGNSA. The CDR3 sequence is 14 residues long. CDR3 amino acids: CASSAESARTEAFF. For the CDR3, the DNA is TGTGCCAGCAGCGCCGAGAGTGCTCGGACTGAAGCTTTCTTT.

Here the CDR3 DNA reads TGCGCCAGCAGCCAGGACCACAGGAACTATGGCTACACCTTC. As protein: CASSQDHRNYGYTF. The J gene is TRBJ1-2, the V gene TRBV4-1; maybe TRBD1 (5 bases). Trimming took 3 bases from V and 2 from J, leaving 10 bases between them. Germline CDR1 and CDR2: MGHRA and YSYEKL. CDR3 length equals 14 residues.

The rearrangement links TRBV7-2 to TRBJ2-4; D is unclear. The CDR3 spans 15 residues. Germline assignment: CDR1 SGHTA and CDR2 FQGNSA. V was clipped by 4 bases and J by 6 bases, with 16 bases between them. CDR3 residues: CASSSGWVPGNIQYF. CDR3 in DNA: TGTGCCAGCAGCTCTGGGTGGGTTCCGGGAAACATTCAGTACTTC.

In this sample, this clone turned up a few times. The gene calls are TRBV24-1 and TRBJ2-3; TRBD2 might be the D (5 bases). Germline V gives CDR1 KGHDR, CDR2 SFDVKD. Trimming shortened V by 2 bases and J by 5 bases, and 16 bases separated the two germline ends. CDR3 size: 16 residues. The CDR3 sequence: CATSDWTEDRGDTQYF. CDR3 bases: TGTGCCACCAGTGATTGGACTGAGGACCGAGGAGATACGCAGTATTTT.

This chain links TRBV6-4 with TRBJ2-1; unclear D gene. Germline V gene sequence: CDR1 MRHNA, CDR2 SNTAGT. The ends were cut back, 4 bases at V and 8 bases at J, with 12 bases in the middle. The CDR3 contains 13 residues. The CDR3: CASSVGAQYEQFF. The DNA for the CDR3 is TGTGCCAGCAGTGTGGGCGCACAGTATGAGCAGTTCTTC.

V and J are TRBV28 and TRBJ1-2; TRBD1 aligns across 8 bases. The CDR3 has 15 residues. CDR1 and CDR2 (germline): MDHEN, SYDVKM. Trimming at V came to 2 bases and at J to 4 bases, leaving 6 bases not matched to a gene. CDR3 region: CASSLGGQATYGYTF. The CDR3 nucleotides are TGTGCCAGCAGTTTAGGGGGACAGGCGACCTATGGCTACACCTTC.

This chain connects TRBV24-1 to TRBJ2-1, with 9 bases that match TRBD1. CDR3 length: 13 amino acids. Germline lookup yields CDR1 KGHDR and CDR2 SFDVKD. Germline trimming cut 4 bases from V and 10 bases from J; bases unmatched to any gene: 4. In nucleotides, the CDR3 is TGTGCCACCAGTGACCGGACAGGGGACGAGCAGTTCTTC. Protein product: CATSDRTGDEQFF.

This clone was counted only a few times. The V gene is TRBV6-2 or TRBV6-3, the J gene TRBJ2-4, with a tentative D call TRBD2 (6 bases). With 5 bases removed from V and 15 bases from J, the gap between germline ends came to 14 bases. CDR1 and CDR2 from the germline V gene are MNHEY and SVGEGT. The CDR3 is 11 residues long. DNA of the CDR3: TGTGCCAGCAGTGACCAGGGTAGCGGGTACTTC. Its translation is CASSDQGSGYF.

This clone was counted a single time. V gene TRBV5-8 combines with J gene TRBJ2-7, with D hard to call. Germline V CDR1 and CDR2: SGHTS, YDEGEE. The CDR3 runs 11 residues. The V end lost 2 bases, the J end lost 4 bases, and 4 bases lay between the germline ends. CDR3 sequence (DNA): TGTGCCAGCAGCTTAACTTACGAGCAGTACGTC. Residues: CASSLTYEQYV.

V and J are TRBV5-1 and TRBJ2-2; D possibly corresponds to TRBD2 (6 bases). In germline, CDR1 is SGHRS, CDR2 YFSETQ. Trimming took 6 bases from V and 2 from J, leaving 14 bases between them. The CDR3 contains 15 residues. The CDR3 nucleotides are TGCGCCAGCATCGCCGAGGGACTCAACACCGGGGAGCTGTTTTTT. This encodes CASIAEGLNTGELFF.

The V gene is TRBV7-9, the J gene TRBJ2-1, with 8 bases matching TRBD2. Germline V CDR1 and CDR2: SEHNR, FQNEAQ (reference sequence). V trimming: 5 bases; J trimming: 2 bases; junction bases outside the gene matches: 8. The CDR3 has 16 residues. Here the CDR3 DNA reads TGTGCCAGCAGCCCCCGTGATAGCGGGACCTACAATGAGCAGTTCTTC. Translation: CASSPRDSGTYNEQFF.

This clone was counted between two and nine times. The chain recombines TRBV2 with TRBJ1-1; a possible D gene is TRBD1 (5 bases). The CDR3 runs 14 residues. CDR1 and CDR2 (germline): SNHLY, FYNNEI. V gave up 7 bases and J gave up 6 bases, with 18 bases separating them. CDR3 in DNA: TGTGCCAGCAAACCCATAGGTTGGGGCGCTGAAGCTTTCTTT. Its translation: CASKPIGWGAEAFF. Variable domain in full (rest from reference TRBV2 and TRBJ1-1): EPEVTQTPSHQVTQMGQEVILRCVPISNHLYFYWYRQILGQKVEFLVSFYNNEISEKSEIFDDQFSVERPDGSNFTLKIRSTKLEDSAMYFCASKPIGWGAEAFFGQGTRLTVV.

This chain joins TRBV28 and TRBJ1-2, with 7 bases fitting TRBD1. CDR3 size: 15 residues. CDR1 is MDHEN, CDR2 SYDVKM, per germline. V shed 5 bases and J 7 bases; nucleotides not matched to a gene: 13. CDR3 nucleotides: TGTGCCAGCAGTACCACCCGGGACAGCACCGGTGGCTACACCTTC. Its translation is CASSTTRDSTGGYTF.

The chain carries TRBV25-1 and TRBJ2-5, with D tentatively TRBD1 (6 bases). V lost 4 bases and J lost 4, with 16 bases in between. The CDR3 sequence is 15 residues long. From germline, CDR1 is MGHDK and CDR2 SYGVNS. The CDR3 protein is CASSAGTPLGETQYF. CDR3 bases: TGTGCCAGCAGTGCCGGGACACCCTTAGGAGAGACCCAGTACTTC.

The V gene is TRBV3-1 (or the pseudogene TRBV3-2), the J gene TRBJ1-1; D is unresolved. V was cut by 1 base and J by 6 bases, with 3 bases left in between. Germline CDR1 and CDR2: LGHDT and YNNKEL (reference sequence). The CDR3 runs 11 residues. The CDR3 here is CASSQGAEAFF. CDR3 in DNA: TGTGCCAGCAGCCAAGGAGCTGAAGCTTTCTTT.

This chain connects TRBV24-1 to TRBJ2-1; D is undetermined. Trimming removed 5 bases at V and 8 bases at J, with 12 bases between. This CDR3 comprises 13 residues. Germline V gene lookup returns CDR1 KGHDR and CDR2 SFDVKD. CDR3 in amino acids: CATSGAFRDEQFF. The CDR3 coding sequence is TGTGCCACCAGTGGTGCGTTTCGGGATGAGCAGTTCTTC.

The chain recombines TRBV5-5 with TRBJ1-6; TRBD1 matches at 7 bases. V lost 6 bases and J lost 3; bases outside the gene matches: 9. Germline V gene lookup returns CDR1 SGHKS and CDR2 YYEKEE (reference sequence). This CDR3 has 16 residues. The CDR3 is CASTQSGGVYNSPLHF. CDR3 nucleotides: TGTGCCAGCACCCAATCAGGGGGTGTCTATAATTCACCCCTCCACTTT.

The genes are TRBV6-6 and TRBJ2-1; 9 nucleotides align to TRBD2. There are 15 residues in the CDR3. V gave up 2 bases and J gave up 8 bases; unmatched junction bases: 7. The germline CDR1 and CDR2 sequences are MNHNY and SVGAGI (reference sequence). The CDR3 region is CASSYGGGEADEQFF. In DNA form, the CDR3 reads TGTGCCAGCAGTTACGGCGGGGGGGAAGCAGATGAGCAGTTCTTC.

This clone was seen once. The V call is TRBV7-9, the J call TRBJ2-3, with 10 bases matching TRBD2. Germline V gene sequence: CDR1 SEHNR, CDR2 FQNEAQ (reference sequence). Trimming took 3 bases from V and 3 from J; bases not matched to a gene: 6. This CDR3 is 16 amino acids long. The CDR3: CASSFLPGLATDTQYF. The CDR3 DNA reads TGTGCCAGCAGCTTCCTGCCGGGACTAGCGACAGATACGCAGTATTTT.